This record looks at one T cell receptor (beta chain) sequence and its context. This sample is part of a study of blood T cell repertoires in COVID-19. On the study more broadly: Specimens from acute and convalescent COVID-19 originated in the United States, Italy and Spain. Sample material is recorded as cDNA or gDNA derived from T cells, B-cell-depleted T cells, or PBMCs.

V was pared by 5 bases and J by 1 base, with 8 bases between. The CDR3 runs to 13 residues. Here immunoSEQ multiplex PCR was the method, and the copy in TCRdb shows in-frame clones only, minus some. Altogether fewer than 700,000 clones are present, about 88% being singletons, with the ten largest covering less than 9.5%. The sequence was collected from a woman aged 50 to 60 with COVID-19, enrolled during active disease. The chain carries TRBV12-3 or TRBV12-4 and TRBJ1-1, with a weak D call TRBD1 (5 bases). The sample taken for sequencing was peripheral blood. CDR3 DNA: TGTGCCAGCAGTCAACAGGAGAACACTGAAGCTTTCTTT. Translated, it gives CASSQQENTEAFF.